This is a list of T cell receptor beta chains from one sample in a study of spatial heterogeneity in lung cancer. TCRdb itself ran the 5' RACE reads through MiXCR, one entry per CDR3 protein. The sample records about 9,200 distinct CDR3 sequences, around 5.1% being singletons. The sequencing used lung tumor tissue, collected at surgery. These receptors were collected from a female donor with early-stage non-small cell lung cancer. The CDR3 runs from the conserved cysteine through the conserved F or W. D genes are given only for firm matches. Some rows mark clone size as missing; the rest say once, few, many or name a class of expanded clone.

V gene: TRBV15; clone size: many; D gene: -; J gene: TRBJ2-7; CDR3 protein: CATSRDVTASSYEQYF; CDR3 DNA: TGTGCCACCAGCAGAGATGTCACGGCTAGCTCCTACGAGCAGTACTTC
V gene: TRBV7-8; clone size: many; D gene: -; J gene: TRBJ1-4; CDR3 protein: CASSRRTVTTNEKLFF; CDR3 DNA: TGTGCCAGCAGCCGCCGGACGGTTACAACTAATGAAAAACTGTTTTTT
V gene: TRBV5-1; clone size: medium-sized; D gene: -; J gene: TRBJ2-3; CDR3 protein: CASSLDVSGDTQYF; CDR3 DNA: TGCGCCAGCAGCTTAGATGTGAGCGGGGATACGCAGTATTTT
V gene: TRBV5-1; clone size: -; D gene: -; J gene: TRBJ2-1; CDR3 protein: CASRGLPSSYNEQFF; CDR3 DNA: TGCGCCAGCAGAGGGTTACCCAGCTCCTACAATGAGCAGTTCTTC
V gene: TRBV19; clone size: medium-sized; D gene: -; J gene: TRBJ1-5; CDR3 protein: CASSKTGDSNQPQHF; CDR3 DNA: TGTGCCAGTAGTAAGACAGGTGATAGCAATCAGCCCCAGCATTTT
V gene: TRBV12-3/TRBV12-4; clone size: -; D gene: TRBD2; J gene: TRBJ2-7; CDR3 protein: CASSYSGDLYEQYF; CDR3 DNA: TGTGCCAGCAGTTATAGCGGGGACCTATACGAGCAGTACTTC
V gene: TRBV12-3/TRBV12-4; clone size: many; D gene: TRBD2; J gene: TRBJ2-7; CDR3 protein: CASSHSGRTYEQYF; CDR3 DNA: TGTGCCAGCAGTCATAGCGGGAGAACCTACGAGCAGTACTTC
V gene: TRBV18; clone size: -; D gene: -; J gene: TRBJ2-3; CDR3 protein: CASSPRVVADTQYF; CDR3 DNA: TGTGCCAGCTCACCACGTGTTGTGGCAGATACGCAGTATTTT
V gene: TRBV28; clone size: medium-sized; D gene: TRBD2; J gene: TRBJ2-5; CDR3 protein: CASSPGGRGETQYF; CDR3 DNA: TGTGCCAGCAGTCCGGGGGGGAGAGGAGAGACCCAGTACTTC
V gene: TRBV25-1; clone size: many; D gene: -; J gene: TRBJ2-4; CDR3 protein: CASSDESRTAEGIQYF; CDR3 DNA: TGTGCCAGCAGTGATGAGTCGAGGACAGCCGAGGGCATTCAGTACTTC
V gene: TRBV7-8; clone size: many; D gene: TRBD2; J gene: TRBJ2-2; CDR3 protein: CASSLVSGGAGELFF; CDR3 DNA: TGTGCCAGCAGCTTGGTTTCTGGGGGGGCCGGGGAGCTGTTTTTT
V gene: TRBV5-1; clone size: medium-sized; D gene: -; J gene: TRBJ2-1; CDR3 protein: CASSSSPSVYNEQFF; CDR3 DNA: TGCGCCAGCAGCTCTAGTCCTAGCGTATACAATGAGCAGTTCTTC
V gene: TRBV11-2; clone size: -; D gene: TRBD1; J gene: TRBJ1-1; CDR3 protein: CASSLTGGNTEAFF; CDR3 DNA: TGTGCCAGCAGCTTGACAGGGGGAAACACTGAAGCTTTCTTT
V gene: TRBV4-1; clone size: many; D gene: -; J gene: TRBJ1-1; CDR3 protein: CASSQEVVPEAFF; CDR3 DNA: TGCGCCAGCAGCCAAGAGGTCGTACCCGAAGCTTTCTTT
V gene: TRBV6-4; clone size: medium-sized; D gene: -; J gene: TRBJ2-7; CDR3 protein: CASSDLTAYEQYF; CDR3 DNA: TGTGCCAGCAGTGACTTGACAGCCTACGAGCAGTACTTC
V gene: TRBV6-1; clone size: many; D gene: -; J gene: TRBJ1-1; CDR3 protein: CASSEGGLTEAFF; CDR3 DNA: TGTGCCAGCAGTGAAGGGGGACTCACTGAAGCTTTCTTT
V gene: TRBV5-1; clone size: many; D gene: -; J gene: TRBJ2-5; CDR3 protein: CASSFPQETQYF; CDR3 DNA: TGCGCCAGCAGCTTTCCGCAAGAGACCCAGTACTTC
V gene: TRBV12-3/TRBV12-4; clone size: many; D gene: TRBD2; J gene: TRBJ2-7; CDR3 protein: CASSLAGGRAAVEQYF; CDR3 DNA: TGTGCCAGCAGTTTAGCAGGCGGGAGGGCCGCGGTCGAGCAGTACTTC
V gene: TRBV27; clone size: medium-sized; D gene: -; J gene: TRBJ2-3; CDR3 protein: CASGTLGTDTQYF; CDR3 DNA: TGTGCCAGCGGGACCCTTGGCACAGATACGCAGTATTTT
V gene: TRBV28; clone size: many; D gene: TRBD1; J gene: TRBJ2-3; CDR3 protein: CASSLWMGQSDTQYF; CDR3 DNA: TGTGCCAGCAGTTTATGGATGGGACAGTCAGATACGCAGTATTTT
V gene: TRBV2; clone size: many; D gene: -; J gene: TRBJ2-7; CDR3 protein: CASEKDLSYEQYF; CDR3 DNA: TGTGCCAGCGAGAAGGACCTCTCCTACGAGCAGTACTTC
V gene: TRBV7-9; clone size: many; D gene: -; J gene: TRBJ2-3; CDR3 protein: CASSLDGDTQYF; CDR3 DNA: TGTGCCAGCAGCCTGGACGGAGATACGCAGTATTTT
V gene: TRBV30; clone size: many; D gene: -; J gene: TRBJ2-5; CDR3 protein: CAWSAGDEETQYF; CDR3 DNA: TGTGCCTGGAGTGCGGGGGACGAGGAGACCCAGTACTTC
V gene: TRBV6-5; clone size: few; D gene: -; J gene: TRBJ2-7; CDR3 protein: CATGYRTYEQYF; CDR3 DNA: TGTGCCACCGGATACAGAACCTACGAGCAGTACTTC
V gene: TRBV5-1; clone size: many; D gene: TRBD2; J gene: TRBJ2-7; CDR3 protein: CASSQLSGNYYEQYF; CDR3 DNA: TGCGCCAGCAGCCAACTTAGCGGGAACTACTACGAGCAGTACTTC
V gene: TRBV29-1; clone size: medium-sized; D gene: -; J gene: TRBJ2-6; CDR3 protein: CSVWGIQGGSGANVLTF; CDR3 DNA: TGCAGCGTTTGGGGTATTCAGGGTGGGTCTGGGGCCAACGTCCTGACTTTC
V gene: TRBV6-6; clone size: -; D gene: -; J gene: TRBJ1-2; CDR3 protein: CASSYGPDGYTF; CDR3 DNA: TGTGCCAGCAGTTACGGTCCCGATGGCTACACCTTC
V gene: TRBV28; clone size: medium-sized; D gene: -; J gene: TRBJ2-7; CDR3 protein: CASSPYRATSYEQYF; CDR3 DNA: TGTGCCAGCAGTCCTTACAGGGCCACCTCCTACGAGCAGTACTTC
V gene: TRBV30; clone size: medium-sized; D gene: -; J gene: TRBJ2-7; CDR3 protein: CAWSVQVSSEQYF; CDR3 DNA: TGTGCCTGGAGTGTACAGGTCAGCTCCGAGCAGTACTTC
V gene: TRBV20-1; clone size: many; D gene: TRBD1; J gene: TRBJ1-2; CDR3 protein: CSARPGQGNYGYTF; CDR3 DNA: TGCAGTGCTAGACCGGGACAGGGGAACTATGGCTACACCTTC
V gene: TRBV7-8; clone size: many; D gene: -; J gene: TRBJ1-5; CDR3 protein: CASSYLREPQHF; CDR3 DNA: TGTGCCAGCAGTTACCTCCGGGAGCCCCAGCATTTT
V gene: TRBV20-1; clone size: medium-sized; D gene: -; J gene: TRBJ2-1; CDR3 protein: CSARGSNSYNEQFF; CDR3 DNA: TGCAGTGCTAGAGGTAGTAACTCCTACAATGAGCAGTTCTTC
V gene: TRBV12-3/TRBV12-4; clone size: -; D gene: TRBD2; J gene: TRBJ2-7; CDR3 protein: CASSPSLAGGFYEQYF; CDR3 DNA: TGTGCCAGCAGTCCTTCACTAGCGGGAGGGTTCTACGAGCAGTACTTC
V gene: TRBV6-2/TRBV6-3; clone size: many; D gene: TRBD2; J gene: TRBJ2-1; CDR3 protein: CASSWASGTSGRARSYNEQFF; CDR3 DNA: TGTGCCAGCAGCTGGGCCTCCGGGACTAGCGGGAGGGCCCGTAGTTACAATGAGCAGTTCTTC
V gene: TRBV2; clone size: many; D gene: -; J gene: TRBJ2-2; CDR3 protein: CASSEYTGELFF; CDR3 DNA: TGTGCCAGCAGTGAATACACCGGGGAGCTGTTTTTT
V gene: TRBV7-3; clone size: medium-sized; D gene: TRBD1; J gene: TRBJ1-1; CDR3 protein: CASSMTGRDTEAFF; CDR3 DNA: TGTGCCAGCAGCATGACAGGGAGGGACACTGAAGCTTTCTTT
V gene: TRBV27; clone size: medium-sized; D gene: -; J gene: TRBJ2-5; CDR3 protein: CASSPRLRGQETQYF; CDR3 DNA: TGTGCCAGCAGTCCCCGGTTGAGGGGTCAAGAGACCCAGTACTTC
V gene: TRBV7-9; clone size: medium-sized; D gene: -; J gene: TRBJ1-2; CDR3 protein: CASSPDIPGYTF; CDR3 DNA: TGTGCCAGCAGCCCGGACATCCCTGGCTACACCTTC
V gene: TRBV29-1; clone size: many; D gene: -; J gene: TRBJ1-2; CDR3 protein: CSANREANYGYTF; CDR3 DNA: TGCAGCGCAAACAGGGAAGCTAACTATGGCTACACCTTC
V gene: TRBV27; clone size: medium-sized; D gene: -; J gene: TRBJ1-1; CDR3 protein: CASSFGFGTEAFF; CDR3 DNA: TGTGCCAGCAGTTTCGGTTTCGGCACTGAAGCTTTCTTT
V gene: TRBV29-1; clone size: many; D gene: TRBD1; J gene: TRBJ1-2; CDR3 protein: CSVDSHAGGTYGYTF; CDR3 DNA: TGCAGCGTTGATTCCCACGCAGGGGGGACCTATGGCTACACCTTC
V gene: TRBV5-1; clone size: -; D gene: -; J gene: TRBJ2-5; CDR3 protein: CASSLPIEETQYF; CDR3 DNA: TGCGCCAGCAGTTTGCCCATAGAAGAGACCCAGTACTTC
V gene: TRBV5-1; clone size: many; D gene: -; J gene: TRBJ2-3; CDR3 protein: CASSFWSTADTQYF; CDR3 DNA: TGCGCCAGCAGCTTTTGGTCAACCGCAGATACGCAGTATTTT
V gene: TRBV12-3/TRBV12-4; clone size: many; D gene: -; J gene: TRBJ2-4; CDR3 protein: CASSLSNIQYF; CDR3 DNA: TGTGCCAGCAGTTTATCGAACATTCAGTACTTC
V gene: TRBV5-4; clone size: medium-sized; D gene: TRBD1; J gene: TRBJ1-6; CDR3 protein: CASSLSGTGVYNSPLHF; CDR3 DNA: TGTGCCAGCAGCTTGTCCGGGACAGGGGTCTATAATTCACCCCTCCACTTT
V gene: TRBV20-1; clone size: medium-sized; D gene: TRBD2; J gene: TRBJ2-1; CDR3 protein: CSASLAGGFSGNEQFF; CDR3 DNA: TGCAGTGCTTCTCTAGCGGGAGGCTTTTCCGGCAATGAGCAGTTCTTC
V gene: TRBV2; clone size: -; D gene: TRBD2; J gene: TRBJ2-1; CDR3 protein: CASSGLAGGHLSNEQFF; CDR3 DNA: TGTGCCAGCAGTGGCCTAGCGGGAGGCCACCTGTCTAATGAGCAGTTCTTC